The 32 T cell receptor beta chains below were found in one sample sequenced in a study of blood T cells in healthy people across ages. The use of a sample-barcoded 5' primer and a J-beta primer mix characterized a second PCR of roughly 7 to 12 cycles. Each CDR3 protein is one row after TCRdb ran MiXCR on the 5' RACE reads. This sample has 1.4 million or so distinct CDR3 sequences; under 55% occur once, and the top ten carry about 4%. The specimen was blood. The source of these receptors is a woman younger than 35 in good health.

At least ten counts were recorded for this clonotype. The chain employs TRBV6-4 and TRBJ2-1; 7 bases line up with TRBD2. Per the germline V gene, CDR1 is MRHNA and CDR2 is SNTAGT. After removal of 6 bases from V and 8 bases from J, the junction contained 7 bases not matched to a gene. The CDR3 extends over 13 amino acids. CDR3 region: CASSAGGIHEQFF. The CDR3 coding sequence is TGTGCCAGCAGCGCCGGGGGGATCCATGAGCAGTTCTTC.

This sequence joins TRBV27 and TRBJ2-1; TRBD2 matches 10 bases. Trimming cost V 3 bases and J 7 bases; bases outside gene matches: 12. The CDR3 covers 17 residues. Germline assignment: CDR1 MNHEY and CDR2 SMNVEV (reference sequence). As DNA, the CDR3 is TGTGCCAGCAGTTTCCCCGCTCTAGCGGGAGTCGTAAATGAGCAGTTCTTC. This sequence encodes CASSFPALAGVVNEQFF.

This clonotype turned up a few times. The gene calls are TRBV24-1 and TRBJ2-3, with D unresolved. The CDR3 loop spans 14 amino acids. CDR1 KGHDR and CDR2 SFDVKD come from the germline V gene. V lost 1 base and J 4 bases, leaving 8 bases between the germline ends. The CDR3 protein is CATSDFSVSDTQYF. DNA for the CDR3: TGTGCCACCAGTGATTTTTCGGTCTCAGATACGCAGTATTTT.

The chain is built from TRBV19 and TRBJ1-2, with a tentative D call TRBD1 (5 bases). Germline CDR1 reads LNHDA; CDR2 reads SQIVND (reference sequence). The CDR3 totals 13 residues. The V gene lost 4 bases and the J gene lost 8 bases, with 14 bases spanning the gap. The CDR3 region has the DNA TGTGCCAGTAGTACCGCAGGGAACGGAGGCTACACCTTC. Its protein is CASSTAGNGGYTF.

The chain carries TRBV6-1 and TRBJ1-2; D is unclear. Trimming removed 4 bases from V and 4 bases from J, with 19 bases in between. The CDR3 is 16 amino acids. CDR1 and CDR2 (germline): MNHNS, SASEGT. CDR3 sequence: CASSGGNSAAIYGYTF. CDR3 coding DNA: TGTGCCAGCAGTGGGGGAAACTCCGCAGCCATCTATGGCTACACCTTC.

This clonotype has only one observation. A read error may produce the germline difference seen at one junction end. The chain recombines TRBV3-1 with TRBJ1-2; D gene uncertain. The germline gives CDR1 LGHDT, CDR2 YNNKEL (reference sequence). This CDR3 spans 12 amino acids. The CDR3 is CASSYSLYGCTF. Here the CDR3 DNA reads TGTGCCAGCAGTTATAGCCTATATGGCTGCACCTTC. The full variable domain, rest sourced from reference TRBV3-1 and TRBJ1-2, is DTAVSQTPKYLVTQMGNDKSIKCEQNLGHDTMYWYKQDSKKFLKIMFSYNNKELIINETVPNRFSPKSPDKAHLNLHINSLELGDSAVYFCASSYSLYGCTFGSGTRLTVV.

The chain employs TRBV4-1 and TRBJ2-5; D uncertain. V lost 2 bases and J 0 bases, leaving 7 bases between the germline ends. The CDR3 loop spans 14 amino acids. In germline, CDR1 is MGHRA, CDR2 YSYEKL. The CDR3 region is CASSQLTDQETQYF. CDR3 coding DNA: TGCGCCAGCAGCCAACTGACTGACCAAGAGACCCAGTACTTC.

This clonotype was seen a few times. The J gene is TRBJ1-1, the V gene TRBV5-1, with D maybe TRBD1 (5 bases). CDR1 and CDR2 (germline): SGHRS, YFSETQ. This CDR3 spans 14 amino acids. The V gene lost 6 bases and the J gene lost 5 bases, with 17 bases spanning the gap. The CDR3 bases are TGCGCCAGCACCGCCCGGGGCGGGGGGACTGAAGCTTTCTTT. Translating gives CASTARGGGTEAFF.

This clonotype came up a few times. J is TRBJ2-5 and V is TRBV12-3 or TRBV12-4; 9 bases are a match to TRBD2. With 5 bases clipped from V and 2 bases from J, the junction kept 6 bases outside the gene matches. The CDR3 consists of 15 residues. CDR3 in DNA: TGTGCCAGCAGTACGTGGACTAGCGCGCAAGAGACCCAGTACTTC. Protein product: CASSTWTSAQETQYF.

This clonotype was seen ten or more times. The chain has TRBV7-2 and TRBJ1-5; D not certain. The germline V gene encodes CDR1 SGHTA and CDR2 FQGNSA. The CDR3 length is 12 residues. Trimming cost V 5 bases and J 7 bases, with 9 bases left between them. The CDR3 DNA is TGTGCCAGCAGCCCAGATGGGCAGCCCCAGCATTTT. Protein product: CASSPDGQPQHF.

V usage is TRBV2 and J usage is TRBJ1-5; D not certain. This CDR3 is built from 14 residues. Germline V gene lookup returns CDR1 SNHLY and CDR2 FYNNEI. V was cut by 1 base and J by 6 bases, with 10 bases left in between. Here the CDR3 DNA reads TGTGCCAGCAGTGAAGAAGGGTTTAGTCAGCCCCAGCATTTT. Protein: CASSEEGFSQPQHF.

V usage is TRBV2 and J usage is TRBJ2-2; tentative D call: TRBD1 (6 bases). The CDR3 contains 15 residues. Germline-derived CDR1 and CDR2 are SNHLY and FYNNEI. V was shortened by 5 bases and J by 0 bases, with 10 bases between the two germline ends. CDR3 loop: CASSQGSANTGELFF. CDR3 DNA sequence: TGTGCCAGCAGTCAGGGGTCTGCGAACACCGGGGAGCTGTTTTTT.

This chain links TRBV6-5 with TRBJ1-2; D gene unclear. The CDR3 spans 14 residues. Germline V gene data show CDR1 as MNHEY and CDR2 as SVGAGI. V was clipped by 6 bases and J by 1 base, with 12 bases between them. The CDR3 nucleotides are TGTGCCAGCAGACGCGGCGGGCATAACTATGGCTACACCTTC. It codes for CASRRGGHNYGYTF.

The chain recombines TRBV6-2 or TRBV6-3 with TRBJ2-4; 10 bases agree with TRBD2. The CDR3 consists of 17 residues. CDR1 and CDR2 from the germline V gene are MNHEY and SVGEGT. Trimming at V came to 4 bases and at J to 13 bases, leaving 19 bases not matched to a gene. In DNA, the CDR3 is TGTGCCAGCAGTTCGCCGGCTAGCGGGAGACGGAACAATGAGCAGTACTTC. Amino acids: CASSSPASGRRNNEQYF.

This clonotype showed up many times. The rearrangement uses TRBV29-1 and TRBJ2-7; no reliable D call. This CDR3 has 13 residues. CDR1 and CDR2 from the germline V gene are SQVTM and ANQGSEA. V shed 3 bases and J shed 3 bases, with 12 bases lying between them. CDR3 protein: CSVEEYSSYEQYF. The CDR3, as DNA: TGCAGCGTTGAGGAGTACAGTAGCTACGAGCAGTACTTC.

The CDR3 region has the DNA TGCAGCGTTGCCACTAGCGGGGCCCTCGGCGAGCAGTACTTC. Protein product: CSVATSGALGEQYF. The gene calls are TRBV29-1 and TRBJ2-7; 10 bases align to TRBD2. The germline V gene has CDR1 SQVTM and CDR2 ANQGSEA. This CDR3 has 14 amino acids. V was pared by 4 bases and J by 6 bases, with 9 bases of the junction left unmatched.

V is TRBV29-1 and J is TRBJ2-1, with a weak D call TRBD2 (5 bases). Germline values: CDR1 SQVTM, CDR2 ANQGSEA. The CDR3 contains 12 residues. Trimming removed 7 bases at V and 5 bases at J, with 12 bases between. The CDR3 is CSEYGINNEQFF. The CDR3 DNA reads TGCAGCGAATACGGGATCAACAATGAGCAGTTCTTC.

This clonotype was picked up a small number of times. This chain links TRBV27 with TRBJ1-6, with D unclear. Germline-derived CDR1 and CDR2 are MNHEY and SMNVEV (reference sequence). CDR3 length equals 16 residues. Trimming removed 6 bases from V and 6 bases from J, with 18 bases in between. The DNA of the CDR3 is TGTGCCAGCAGCAATACAGTGACTCCCTTTAATTCACCCCTCCACTTT. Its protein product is CASSNTVTPFNSPLHF.

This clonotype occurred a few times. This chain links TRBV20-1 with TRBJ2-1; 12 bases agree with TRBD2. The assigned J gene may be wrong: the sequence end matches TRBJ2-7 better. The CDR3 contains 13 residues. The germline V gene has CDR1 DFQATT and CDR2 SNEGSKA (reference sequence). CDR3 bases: TGCAGTGCCCGACTAGCGGGGGTCCACGAGCAGTACTTC. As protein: CSARLAGVHEQYF.

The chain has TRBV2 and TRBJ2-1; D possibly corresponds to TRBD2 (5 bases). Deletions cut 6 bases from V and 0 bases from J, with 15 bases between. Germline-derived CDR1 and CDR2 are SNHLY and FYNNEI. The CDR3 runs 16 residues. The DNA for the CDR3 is TGTGCCAGCAGCATGGGAGCGCCAAGCTCCTACAATGAGCAGTTCTTC. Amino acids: CASSMGAPSSYNEQFF.

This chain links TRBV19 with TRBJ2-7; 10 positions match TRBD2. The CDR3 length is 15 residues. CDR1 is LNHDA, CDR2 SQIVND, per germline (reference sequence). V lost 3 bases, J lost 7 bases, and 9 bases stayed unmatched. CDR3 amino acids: CASSISLAGLSEQYF. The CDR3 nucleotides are TGTGCCAGTAGTATCTCACTAGCGGGATTAAGTGAGCAGTACTTC.

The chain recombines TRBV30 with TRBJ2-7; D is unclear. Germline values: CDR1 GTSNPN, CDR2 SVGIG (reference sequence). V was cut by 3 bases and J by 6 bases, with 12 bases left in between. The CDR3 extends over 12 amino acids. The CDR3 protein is CAWRVGYGEQYF. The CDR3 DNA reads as TGTGCCTGGAGAGTCGGGTACGGCGAGCAGTACTTC.

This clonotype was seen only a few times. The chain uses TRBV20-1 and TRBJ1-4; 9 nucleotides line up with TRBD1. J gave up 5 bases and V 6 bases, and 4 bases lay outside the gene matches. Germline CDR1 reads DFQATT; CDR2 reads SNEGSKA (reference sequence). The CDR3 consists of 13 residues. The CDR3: CSADRGINEKLFF. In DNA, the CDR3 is TGCAGTGCCGACAGGGGGATAAATGAAAAACTGTTTTTT.

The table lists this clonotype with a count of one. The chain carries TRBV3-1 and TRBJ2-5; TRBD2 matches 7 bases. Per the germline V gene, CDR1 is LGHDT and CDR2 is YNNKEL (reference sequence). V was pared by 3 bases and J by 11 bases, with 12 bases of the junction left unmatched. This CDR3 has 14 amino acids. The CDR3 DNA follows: TGTGCCAGCAGCCAGCGGGAGTCCGACAATGAGCAGTACTTC. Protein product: CASSQRESDNEQYF.

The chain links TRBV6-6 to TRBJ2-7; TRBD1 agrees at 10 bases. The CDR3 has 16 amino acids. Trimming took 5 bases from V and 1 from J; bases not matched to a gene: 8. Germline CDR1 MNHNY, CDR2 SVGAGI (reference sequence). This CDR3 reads CASSPLRGQGSYEQYF. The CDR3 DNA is TGTGCCAGCAGTCCTCTCAGGGGACAGGGGTCCTACGAGCAGTACTTC.

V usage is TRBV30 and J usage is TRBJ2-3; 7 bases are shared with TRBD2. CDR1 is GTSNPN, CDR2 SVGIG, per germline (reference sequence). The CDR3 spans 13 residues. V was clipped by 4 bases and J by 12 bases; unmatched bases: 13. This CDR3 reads CAWTPRDYPSQYF. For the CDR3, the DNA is TGTGCCTGGACCCCCAGGGACTACCCCTCCCAGTATTTT.

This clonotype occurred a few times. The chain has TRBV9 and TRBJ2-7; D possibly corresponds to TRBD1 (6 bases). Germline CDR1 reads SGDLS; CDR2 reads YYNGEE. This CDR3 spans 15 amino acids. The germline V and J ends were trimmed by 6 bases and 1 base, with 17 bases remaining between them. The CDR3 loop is CASTLGAGNSYEQYF. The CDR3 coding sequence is TGTGCCAGCACCTTGGGGGCAGGGAATTCCTACGAGCAGTACTTC.

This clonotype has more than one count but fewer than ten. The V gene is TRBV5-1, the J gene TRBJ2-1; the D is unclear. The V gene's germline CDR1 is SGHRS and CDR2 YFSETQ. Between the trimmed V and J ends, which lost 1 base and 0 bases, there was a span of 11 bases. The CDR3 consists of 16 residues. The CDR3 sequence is CASSLRSKSSYNEQFF. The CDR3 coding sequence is TGCGCCAGCAGCTTGAGGAGCAAGAGCTCCTACAATGAGCAGTTCTTC.

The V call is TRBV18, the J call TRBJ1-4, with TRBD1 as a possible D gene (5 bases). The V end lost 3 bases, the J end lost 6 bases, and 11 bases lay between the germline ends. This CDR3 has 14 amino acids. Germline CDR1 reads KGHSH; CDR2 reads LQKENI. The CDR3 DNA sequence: TGTGCCAGCTCACCCGGGACTTATCATGAAAAACTGTTTTTT. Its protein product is CASSPGTYHEKLFF.

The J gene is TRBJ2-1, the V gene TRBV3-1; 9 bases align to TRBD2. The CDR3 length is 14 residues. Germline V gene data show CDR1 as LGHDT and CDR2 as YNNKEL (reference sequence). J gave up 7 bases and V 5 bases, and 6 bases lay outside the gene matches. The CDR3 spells CASSYSGGENEQFF. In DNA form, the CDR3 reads TGTGCCAGCAGCTATAGCGGGGGCGAAAATGAGCAGTTCTTC.

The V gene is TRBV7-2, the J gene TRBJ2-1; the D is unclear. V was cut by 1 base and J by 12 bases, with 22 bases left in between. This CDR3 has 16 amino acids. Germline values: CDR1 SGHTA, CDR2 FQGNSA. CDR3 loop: CASSLGEALGLYGQFF. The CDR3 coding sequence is TGTGCCAGCAGCTTAGGTGAAGCGCTCGGGCTTTATGGGCAGTTCTTC. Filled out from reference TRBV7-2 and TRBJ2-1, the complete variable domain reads GAGVSQSPSNKVTEKGKDVELRCDPISGHTALYWYRQSLGQGLEFLIYFQGNSAPDKSGLPSDRFSAERTGGSVSTLTIQRTQQEDSAVYLCASSLGEALGLYGQFFGPGTRLTVL.

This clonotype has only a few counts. As DNA, the CDR3 is TGCAGTGCTAGAGACGCACAGGGTCGGGACTATGGCTACACCTTC. Protein: CSARDAQGRDYGYTF. This sequence joins TRBV20-1 and TRBJ1-2; a weak D match, TRBD1 (6 bases). The CDR3 has 15 amino acids. The V end lost 0 bases, the J end lost 3 bases, and 14 bases lay between the germline ends. Germline V gene lookup returns CDR1 DFQATT and CDR2 SNEGSKA (reference sequence).